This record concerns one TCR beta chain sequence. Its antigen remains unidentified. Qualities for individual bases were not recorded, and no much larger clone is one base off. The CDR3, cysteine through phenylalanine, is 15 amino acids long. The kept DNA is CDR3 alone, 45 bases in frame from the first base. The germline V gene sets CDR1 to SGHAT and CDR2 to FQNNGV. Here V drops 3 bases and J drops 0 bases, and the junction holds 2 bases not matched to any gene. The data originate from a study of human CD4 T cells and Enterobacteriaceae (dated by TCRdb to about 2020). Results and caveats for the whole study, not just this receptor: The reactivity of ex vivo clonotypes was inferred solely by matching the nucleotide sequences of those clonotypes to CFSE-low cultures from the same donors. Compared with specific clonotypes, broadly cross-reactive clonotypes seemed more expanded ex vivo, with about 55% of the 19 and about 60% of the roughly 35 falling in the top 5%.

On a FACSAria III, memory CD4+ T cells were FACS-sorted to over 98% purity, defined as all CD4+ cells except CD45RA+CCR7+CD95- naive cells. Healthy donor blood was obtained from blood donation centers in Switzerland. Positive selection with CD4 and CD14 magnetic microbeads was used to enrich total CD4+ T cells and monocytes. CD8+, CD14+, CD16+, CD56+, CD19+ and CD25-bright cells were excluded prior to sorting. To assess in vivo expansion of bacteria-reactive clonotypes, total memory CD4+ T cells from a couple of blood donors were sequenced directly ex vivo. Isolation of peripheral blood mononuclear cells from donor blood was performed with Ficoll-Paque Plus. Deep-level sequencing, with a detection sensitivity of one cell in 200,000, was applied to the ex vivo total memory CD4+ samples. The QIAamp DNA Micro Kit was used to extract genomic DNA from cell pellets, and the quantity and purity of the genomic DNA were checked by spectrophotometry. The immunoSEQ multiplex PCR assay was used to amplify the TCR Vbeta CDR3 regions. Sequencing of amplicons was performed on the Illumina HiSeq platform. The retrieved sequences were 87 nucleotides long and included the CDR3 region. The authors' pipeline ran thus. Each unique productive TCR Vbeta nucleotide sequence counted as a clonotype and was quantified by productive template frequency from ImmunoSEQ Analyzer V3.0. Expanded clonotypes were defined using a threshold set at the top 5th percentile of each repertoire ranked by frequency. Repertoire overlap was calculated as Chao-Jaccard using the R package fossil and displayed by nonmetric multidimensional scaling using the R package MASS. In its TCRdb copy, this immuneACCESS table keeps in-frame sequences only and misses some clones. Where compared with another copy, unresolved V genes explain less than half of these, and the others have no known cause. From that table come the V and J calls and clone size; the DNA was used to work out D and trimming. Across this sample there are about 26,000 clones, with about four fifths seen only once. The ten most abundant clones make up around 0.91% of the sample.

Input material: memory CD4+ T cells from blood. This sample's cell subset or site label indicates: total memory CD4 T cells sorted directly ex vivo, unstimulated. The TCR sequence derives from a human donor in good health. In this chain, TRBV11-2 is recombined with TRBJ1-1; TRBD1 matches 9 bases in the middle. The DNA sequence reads TGTGCCAGCAGCTTTAGGACAGGGGTGAACACTGAAGCTTTCTTT. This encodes CASSFRTGVNTEAFF.